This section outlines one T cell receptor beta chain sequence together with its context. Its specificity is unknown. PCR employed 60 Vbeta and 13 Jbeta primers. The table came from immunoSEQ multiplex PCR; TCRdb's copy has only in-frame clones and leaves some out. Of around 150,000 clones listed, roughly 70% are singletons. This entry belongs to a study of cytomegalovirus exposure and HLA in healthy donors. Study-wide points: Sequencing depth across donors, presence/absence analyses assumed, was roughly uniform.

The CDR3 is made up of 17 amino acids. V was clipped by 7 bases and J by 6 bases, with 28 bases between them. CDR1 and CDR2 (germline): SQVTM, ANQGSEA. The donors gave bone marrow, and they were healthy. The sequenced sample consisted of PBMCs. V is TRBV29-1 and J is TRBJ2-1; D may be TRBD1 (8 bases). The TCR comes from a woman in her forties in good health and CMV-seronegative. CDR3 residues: CSGGSNRQGRASNEQFF. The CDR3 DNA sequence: TGCAGCGGGGGAAGTAATCGACAGGGGAGGGCTTCCAATGAGCAGTTCTTC.